These T cell receptor beta chains were read from a single sample in a study of human T cells and chemical hapten exposure. TCRdb reanalysed the RACE reads using MiXCR and keeps one entry per CDR3 protein. The sample yields roughly 120,000 distinct CDR3 sequences, about 14% seen once. This specimen was whole blood, taken in connection with sensitization to the hapten diphenylcyclopropenone (DPC). These receptors were collected from a woman aged 18 to 35 with alopecia areata. Some clones in this sample may be carry-over from other donors' samples. CDR3s include the opening cysteine and the closing phenylalanine or tryptophan. The D gene is left open where the match is weak. Size is omitted from some rows. Given values are once, few, many or a class for expanded clones.

d_gene,j_gene,v_gene,abundance,CDR3nt,CDR3aa
-,TRBJ1-5,TRBV2,few,TGTGCCAGCCTAGGCAGGGGATTAAGCAATCAGCCCCAGCATTTT,CASLGRGLSNQPQHF
-,TRBJ2-7,TRBV9,-,TGTGCCAGCAGCGAAGAATACGAGCAGTACTTC,CASSEEYEQYF
-,TRBJ1-5,TRBV18,few,TGTGCCAGCTCACCCGTCCCCCCAGGGCCCCAGCATTTT,CASSPVPPGPQHF
TRBD1,TRBJ2-3,TRBV13,-,TGTGCCAGCAGCTTAGACAGGGGGAAGTCTGCAGATACGCAGTATTTT,CASSLDRGKSADTQYF
-,TRBJ2-7,TRBV29-1,many,TGCAGCGGGGATCCCCGGGGGCCCCCCTACGAGCAGTACTTC,CSGDPRGPPYEQYF
TRBD1,TRBJ2-7,TRBV29-1,many,TGCAGCGTTGGTACCGGGACAGGGCCAGGCGAGCAGTACTTC,CSVGTGTGPGEQYF
-,TRBJ1-1,TRBV7-9,-,TGTGCCAGCAGCTTATCACGCCTGAACACTGAAGCTTTCTTT,CASSLSRLNTEAFF
-,TRBJ2-7,TRBV11-2,-,TGTGCCAGCAGCTCCCTGAAAGGGACTTCTTACGAGCAGTACTTC,CASSSLKGTSYEQYF
-,TRBJ2-3,TRBV5-4,many,TGTGTCAGCAGCTTGGCCGGGAGGGGGCCCACAGATACGCAGTATTTT,CVSSLAGRGPTDTQYF
-,TRBJ1-1,TRBV27,-,TGTGCCAGCAGTTTATCGGGATTTTTGAGTCCTGAAGCTTTCTTT,CASSLSGFLSPEAFF
TRBD2,TRBJ2-3,TRBV4-2,many,TGTGCCAGCAGCCAAGATGTTGAGCGGGGGCCCACAGATACGCAGTATTTT,CASSQDVERGPTDTQYF
TRBD1,TRBJ2-3,TRBV5-4,-,TGTGCCAGCAGCAACCGGGACAGGGACCCAGATACGCAGTATTTT,CASSNRDRDPDTQYF
-,TRBJ2-1,TRBV10-3,many,TGTGCCATCAGGCCACTAGCAACCTACAATGAGCAGTTCTTC,CAIRPLATYNEQFF
-,TRBJ1-4,TRBV2,-,TGTGCCAGCAGCCGACAGACAACTAATGAAAAACTGTTTTTT,CASSRQTTNEKLFF
-,TRBJ2-3,TRBV25-1,many,TGTGCCAGCAGTGCCTCAAGTGGGGGAGAAAACACAGATACGCAGTATTTT,CASSASSGGENTDTQYF
-,TRBJ2-2,TRBV7-3,few,TGTGCCAGCAGCATTTTGTTTGGGACCGGGGAGCTGTTTTTT,CASSILFGTGELFF
-,TRBJ2-5,TRBV4-3,few,TGCGCCAGCAGCCTCACGACCGGGTCCGAGACCCAGTACTTC,CASSLTTGSETQYF
-,TRBJ1-2,TRBV19,many,TGTGCCAGTCTTTCGAGCCCCGGCGGGGCACGTGGCTACACCTTC,CASLSSPGGARGYTF
-,TRBJ2-4,TRBV21-1,many,TGTGCCAGCAGCAAAGAGGGAGGGACCCAGACGGACATTCAGTACTTC,CASSKEGGTQTDIQYF
-,TRBJ1-4,TRBV25-1,-,TGTGCCAGCAGTGAAGGGCCGGGGGCACTAACTAATGAAAAACTGTTTTTT,CASSEGPGALTNEKLFF
TRBD1,TRBJ1-1,TRBV29-1,few,TGCAGCGTTGCGACAGGGCGGACTGAAGCTTTCTTT,CSVATGRTEAFF
-,TRBJ1-6,TRBV25-1,many,TGTGCCAGCAGTGAATCAGGCGTAGGGTCACCCCTCCACTTT,CASSESGVGSPLHF
-,TRBJ1-1,TRBV29-1,-,TGCAGCGCCACCGGGACGGCCCAGGCTGAAGCTTTCTTT,CSATGTAQAEAFF
-,TRBJ1-5,TRBV7-8,-,TGTGCCAGCAGCCCCCGACGGCTACCTGTCGGTCAGCCCCAGCATTTT,CASSPRRLPVGQPQHF
-,TRBJ2-3,TRBV29-1,many,TGCAGCGTTGGGCCCGGGGCCAGCACAGATACGCAGTATTTT,CSVGPGASTDTQYF
-,TRBJ2-6,TRBV6-1,-,TGTGCCAGCAGTGGCGGCATTGTCGCTGGGGCCAACGTCCTGACTTTC,CASSGGIVAGANVLTF
TRBD1,TRBJ2-1,TRBV15,-,TGTGCCACCAGCAGAGGGGACAGGTACAATGAGCAGTTCTTC,CATSRGDRYNEQFF
-,TRBJ2-7,TRBV20-1,-,TGCAGTGCACACGGGGGGCAATCTCCCCCCTACTACGAGCAGTACTTC,CSAHGGQSPPYYEQYF
-,TRBJ2-7,TRBV20-1,-,TGCAGTGCTAGAGACAGGGGCGGATGGTCCTACGAGCAGTACTTC,CSARDRGGWSYEQYF
-,TRBJ1-5,TRBV7-8,-,TGTGCCAGCAGCTTAGATTCAGGATTAAGCAATCAGCCCCAGCATTTT,CASSLDSGLSNQPQHF
TRBD1,TRBJ1-3,TRBV29-1,-,TGCAGCGCGATGGACAGGGGAACGGGAAACGCCATATATTTT,CSAMDRGTGNAIYF
TRBD1,TRBJ2-1,TRBV27,-,TGTGCCAGCAGTTTACAGGACAGGGGCAATGAGCAGTTCTTC,CASSLQDRGNEQFF
-,TRBJ2-3,TRBV2,many,TGTGCCAGCAGTGATGGTGCTAGCACAGATACGCAGTATTTT,CASSDGASTDTQYF
-,TRBJ2-4,TRBV14,-,TGTGCCAGCAGCCAGTATACCGGAGCCAAAAACATTCAGTACTTC,CASSQYTGAKNIQYF
-,TRBJ2-5,TRBV5-6,few,TGTGCCAGCAGCTTTTCAGGGCCCCAGTACTTC,CASSFSGPQYF
TRBD2,TRBJ2-1,TRBV5-8,few,TGTGCCAGCAGCCCCGGGACTATCTACAATGAGCAGTTCTTC,CASSPGTIYNEQFF
-,TRBJ1-2,TRBV29-1,-,TGCAGCGTTGTTGGTCCCTATGGCTACACCTTC,CSVVGPYGYTF
-,TRBJ1-3,TRBV4-3,-,TGCGCCAGCAGCCAAGAATATGAGCGGTTTGGAAACACCATATATTTT,CASSQEYERFGNTIYF
TRBD1,TRBJ2-6,TRBV7-6,few,TGTGCCAGCAGCTCACAGGGGGGCGCTGTATACGGGGCCAACGTCCTGACTTTC,CASSSQGGAVYGANVLTF
TRBD1,TRBJ2-3,TRBV7-9,many,TGTGCCAGCAGCAAACAGGGGGAGAACACAGATACGCAGTATTTT,CASSKQGENTDTQYF
TRBD1,TRBJ2-7,TRBV7-6,-,TGTGCCAGCAGCCGGACAGGGGGATCAGGCGAGCAGTACTTC,CASSRTGGSGEQYF
-,TRBJ2-7,TRBV5-4,few,TGTGCCAGCAGCTCTCTCGGGACATCCTTCTACGAGCAGTACTTC,CASSSLGTSFYEQYF
-,TRBJ1-5,TRBV6-2/TRBV6-3,few,TGTGCCAGCAGTCGCCGGGACCATAGCAATCAGCCCCAGCATTTT,CASSRRDHSNQPQHF
-,TRBJ1-5,TRBV28,many,TGTGCCAGCAGTTTGGAAGGGGGGATCCAGCCCCAGCATTTT,CASSLEGGIQPQHF